The TCR beta chain described here comes from a study of T-cell memory formation after mild COVID-19. Study-level background: The TCR clusters were mostly specific to one donor.

This CDR3 region has 15 residues. In germline, CDR1 is ENHRY, CDR2 SYGVKD. Trimming cost V 0 bases and J 1 base, with 9 bases left between them. TCRdb passed the 5' RACE reads through MiXCR, listing each CDR3 protein once. The sample lists about 150,000 distinct CDR3 sequences, 6% to 6.5% occurring once. This clonotype has a handful of counts. This sequence was found in an adult woman who had mild COVID-19 (a few samples of this study predate the infection). Cell type and time point are not known. The chain joins TRBV10-3 to TRBJ1-1; D gene unclear. Specimen: PBMCs or a T cell subset sorted from them (not recorded which). DNA for the CDR3: TGTGCCATCAGTGAGTCGAAAGGGTCGAACACTGAAGCTTTCTTT. Amino acid sequence: CAISESKGSNTEAFF.